This TCR beta chain was sequenced in a study of T cell repertoires in cytomegalovirus infection. TCRdb processed the reads anew with MiXCR; each CDR3 protein has one entry. The repertoire holds 310,000 or so distinct CDR3 sequences, about 9.2% seen once, with over 2.5% in the top ten. The germline V gene has CDR1 SEHNR and CDR2 FQNEAQ (reference sequence). V was trimmed by 5 bases and J by 12 bases, leaving 13 bases between them. The CDR3 runs 12 residues. The table lists this clonotype with many counts. The specimen was PBMCs. The receptor comes from a human donor in good health (CMV status not recorded). Some clones in this sample may be carry-over from other donors' samples. This chain links TRBV7-9 with TRBJ1-4; D perhaps matches TRBD1 (5 bases). This CDR3 reads CASSLPQGELFF. The CDR3, as DNA: TGTGCCAGCAGCCTCCCCCAAGGGGAACTGTTTTTT.